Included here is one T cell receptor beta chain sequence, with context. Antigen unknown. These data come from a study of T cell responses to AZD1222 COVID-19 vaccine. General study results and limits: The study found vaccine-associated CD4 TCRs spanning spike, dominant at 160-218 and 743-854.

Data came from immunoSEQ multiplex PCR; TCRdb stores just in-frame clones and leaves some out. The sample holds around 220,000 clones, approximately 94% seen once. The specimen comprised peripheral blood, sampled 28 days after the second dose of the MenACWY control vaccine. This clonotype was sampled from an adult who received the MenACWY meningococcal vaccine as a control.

The CDR3 spells CASSKTGNYGYTF. CDR3 in DNA: TGCGCCAGCAGCAAGACAGGTAACTATGGCTACACCTTC. V usage is TRBV5-1 and J usage is TRBJ1-2; D perhaps matches TRBD1 (6 bases). CDR1 is SGHRS, CDR2 YFSETQ, per germline. The V end lost 4 bases, the J end lost 1 base, and 8 bases lay between the germline ends. The CDR3 is made up of 13 amino acids. The variable domain in full, with the rest retrieved from reference TRBV5-1 and TRBJ1-2, is KAGVTQTPRYLIKTRGQQVTLSCSPISGHRSVSWYQQTPGQGLQFLFEYFSETQRNKGNFPGRFSGRQFSNSRSEMNVSTLELGDSALYLCASSKTGNYGYTFGSGTRLTVV.